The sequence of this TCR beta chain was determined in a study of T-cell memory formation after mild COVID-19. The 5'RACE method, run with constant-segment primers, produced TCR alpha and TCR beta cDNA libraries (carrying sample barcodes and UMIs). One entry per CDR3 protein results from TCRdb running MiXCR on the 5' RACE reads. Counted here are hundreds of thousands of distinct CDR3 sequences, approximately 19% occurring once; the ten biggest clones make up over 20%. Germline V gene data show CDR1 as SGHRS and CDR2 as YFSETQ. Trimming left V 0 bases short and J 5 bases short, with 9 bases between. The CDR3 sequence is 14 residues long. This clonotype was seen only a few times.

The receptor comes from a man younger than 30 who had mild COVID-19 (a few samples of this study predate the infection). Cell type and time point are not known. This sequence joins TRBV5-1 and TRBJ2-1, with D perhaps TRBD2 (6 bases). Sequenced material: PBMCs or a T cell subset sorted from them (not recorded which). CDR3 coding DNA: TGCGCCAGCAGCTTGGAAGTAGCGGACAATGAGCAGTTCTTC. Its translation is CASSLEVADNEQFF.